The T cell receptor (beta chain) described here comes from a study of beta chain features in type 1 diabetes. Study context: Examination covered around 98,000,000 sorted cells spanning all samples.

One heparinised draw, averaging around 0.12 L, was taken per donor. Sorting with CD45RO/CCR7/CD25/CD127/CD95/CD27 yielded naive, central memory, regulatory and stem-like memory CD4+ cells. Expressed TCRB transcripts were sequenced, since all the RNA that had been isolated was reverse transcribed. About 3.6 million reads on average were seen across naive, central memory and regulatory T cell samples. Sequencing was performed with immunoSEQ multiplex PCR; in TCRdb, only in-frame clones are kept and a portion is missing. Of 60,000 to 75,000 clones in the sample, around three fifths were seen once. Germline CDR1 and CDR2: ENHRY and SYGVKD. The CDR3 is 14 amino acids. The V end lost 3 bases, the J end lost 6 bases, and 12 bases lay between the germline ends.

The TCR was taken from a woman in her late teens or twenties in good health. The chain carries TRBV10-3 and TRBJ2-1; the D is unclear. Sequencing used Tregs from blood. This CDR3 reads CAISDQVVSNEQFF. CDR3 DNA: TGTGCCATCAGTGACCAGGTGGTAAGCAATGAGCAGTTCTTC.